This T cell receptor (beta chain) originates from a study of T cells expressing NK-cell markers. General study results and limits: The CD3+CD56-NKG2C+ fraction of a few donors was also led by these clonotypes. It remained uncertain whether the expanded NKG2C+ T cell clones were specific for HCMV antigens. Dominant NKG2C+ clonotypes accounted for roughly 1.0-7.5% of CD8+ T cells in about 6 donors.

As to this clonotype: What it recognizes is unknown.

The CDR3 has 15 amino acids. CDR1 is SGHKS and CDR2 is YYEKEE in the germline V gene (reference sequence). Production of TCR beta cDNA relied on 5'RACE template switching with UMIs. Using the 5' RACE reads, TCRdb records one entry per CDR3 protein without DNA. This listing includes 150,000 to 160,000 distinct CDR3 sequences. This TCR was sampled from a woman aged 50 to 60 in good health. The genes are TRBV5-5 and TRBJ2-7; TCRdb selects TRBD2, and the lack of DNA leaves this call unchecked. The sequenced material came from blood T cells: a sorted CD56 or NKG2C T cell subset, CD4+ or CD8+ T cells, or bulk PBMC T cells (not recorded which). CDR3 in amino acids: CASSGGLAGLFEQYF. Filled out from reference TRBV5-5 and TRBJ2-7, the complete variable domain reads DAGVTQSPTHLIKTRGQQVTLRCSPISGHKSVSWYQQVLGQGPQFIFQYYEKEERGRGNFPDRFSARQFPNYSSELNVNALLLGDSALYLCASSGGLAGLFEQYFGPGTRLTVT.